This is a list of T cell receptor beta chains from one sample in a study of blood T cell repertoires in COVID-19. The method was immunoSEQ multiplex PCR; TCRdb's version includes in-frame clones alone and lacks a portion of them. The sample records approximately 160,000 clones, roughly 90% being singletons. Specimen: peripheral blood. All receptors come from a man in his fifties or sixties with active or convalescent COVID-19. CDR3s include the opening cysteine and the closing phenylalanine or tryptophan. The D gene is left open where the match is weak. Clone size is shown for a subset of rows, as once, few, many or a class of expanded clone.

clone size: -
V gene: TRBV20-1
D gene: TRBD1
J gene: TRBJ1-4
CDR3 protein: CSASARTGRSATNEKLFF
CDR3 DNA: TGCAGTGCTAGTGCCCGGACAGGGAGGAGTGCAACTAATGAAAAACTGTTTTTT

clone size: -
V gene: TRBV18
D gene: TRBD1
J gene: TRBJ1-1
CDR3 protein: CASSPSQTGSGNTEAFF
CDR3 DNA: TGTGCCAGCTCACCGTCCCAGACAGGGTCTGGGAACACTGAAGCTTTCTTT

clone size: few
V gene: TRBV6-5
D gene: -
J gene: TRBJ1-3
CDR3 protein: CASSYSGLTGNTIYF
CDR3 DNA: TGTGCCAGCAGTTACTCGGGACTTACAGGAAACACCATATATTTT

clone size: -
V gene: TRBV10-3
D gene: -
J gene: TRBJ2-5
CDR3 protein: CAISELRQSQETQYF
CDR3 DNA: TGTGCCATCAGTGAGCTCCGACAGTCCCAAGAGACCCAGTACTTC

clone size: -
V gene: TRBV27
D gene: -
J gene: TRBJ1-6
CDR3 protein: CASKAQGYNSPLHF
CDR3 DNA: TGTGCCAGCAAGGCACAGGGTTATAATTCACCCCTCCACTTT

clone size: once
V gene: TRBV7-9
D gene: TRBD1
J gene: TRBJ1-1
CDR3 protein: CASSQMTGGTEAFF
CDR3 DNA: TGTGCCAGCAGCCAGATGACAGGGGGCACTGAAGCTTTCTTT

clone size: -
V gene: TRBV3-1/TRBV3-2
D gene: TRBD2
J gene: TRBJ2-5
CDR3 protein: CASSQGTSGRWDQYF
CDR3 DNA: TGTGCCAGCAGCCAAGGGACTAGCGGAAGGTGGGACCAGTACTTC

clone size: -
V gene: TRBV10-3
D gene: -
J gene: TRBJ2-2
CDR3 protein: CAISELSSETGELFF
CDR3 DNA: TGTGCCATCAGTGAACTCTCCAGCGAGACCGGGGAGCTGTTTTTT

clone size: -
V gene: TRBV18
D gene: TRBD2
J gene: TRBJ2-7
CDR3 protein: CASSPAGAGTSGYEQYF
CDR3 DNA: TGTGCCAGCTCACCAGCGGGGGCCGGGACTAGCGGGTACGAGCAGTACTTC

clone size: -
V gene: TRBV12-3/TRBV12-4
D gene: -
J gene: TRBJ2-3
CDR3 protein: CASSFGQGTQYF
CDR3 DNA: TGTGCCAGCAGTTTTGGGCAGGGGACGCAGTATTTT

clone size: -
V gene: TRBV5-1
D gene: -
J gene: TRBJ1-2
CDR3 protein: CASSLVLTGSYGYTF
CDR3 DNA: TGCGCCAGCAGCTTGGTCCTGACAGGCTCCTATGGCTACACCTTC

clone size: -
V gene: TRBV18
D gene: -
J gene: TRBJ1-1
CDR3 protein: CASSSGAGSGWDTEAFF
CDR3 DNA: TGTGCCAGCTCCTCGGGTGCAGGGTCCGGTTGGGACACTGAAGCTTTCTTT

clone size: -
V gene: TRBV23-1
D gene: -
J gene: TRBJ1-2
CDR3 protein: CASSQSPGDYGYTF
CDR3 DNA: TGCGCCAGCAGTCAATCGCCAGGGGACTATGGCTACACCTTC

clone size: -
V gene: TRBV19
D gene: -
J gene: TRBJ1-6
CDR3 protein: CASSIGYSPLHF
CDR3 DNA: TGTGCCAGTAGTATTGGCTATTCACCCCTCCACTTT

clone size: -
V gene: TRBV5-6
D gene: TRBD2
J gene: TRBJ2-1
CDR3 protein: CASSLVTGLAGVNEQFF
CDR3 DNA: TGTGCCAGCAGCTTGGTAACGGGACTAGCGGGAGTGAATGAGCAGTTCTTC

clone size: -
V gene: TRBV29-1
D gene: TRBD1
J gene: TRBJ1-2
CDR3 protein: CSVEDRLVGQGAGYTF
CDR3 DNA: TGCAGCGTTGAAGATAGGCTTGTAGGACAGGGGGCTGGCTACACCTTC

clone size: -
V gene: TRBV7-2
D gene: -
J gene: TRBJ2-7
CDR3 protein: CASSPRVISYEQYF
CDR3 DNA: TGTGCCAGCAGCCCCAGGGTTATTTCCTACGAGCAGTACTTC

clone size: -
V gene: TRBV19
D gene: -
J gene: TRBJ1-5
CDR3 protein: CASSIESTGSNQPQHF
CDR3 DNA: TGTGCCAGTAGTATAGAATCAACAGGTAGCAATCAGCCCCAGCATTTT

clone size: -
V gene: TRBV3-1/TRBV3-2
D gene: TRBD1
J gene: TRBJ1-2
CDR3 protein: CASSQGDRGIGHGYTF
CDR3 DNA: TGTGCCAGCAGCCAAGGGGACAGGGGTATCGGGCATGGCTACACCTTC

clone size: -
V gene: TRBV19
D gene: TRBD2
J gene: TRBJ2-1
CDR3 protein: CASTYTSGRKNEQFF
CDR3 DNA: TGTGCCAGTACCTATACTAGCGGGAGAAAAAATGAGCAGTTCTTC

clone size: few
V gene: TRBV11-2
D gene: -
J gene: TRBJ2-3
CDR3 protein: CASSSRIGSSSDTQYF
CDR3 DNA: TGTGCCAGCAGCTCCAGAATCGGGTCTTCATCAGATACGCAGTATTTT

clone size: -
V gene: TRBV5-8
D gene: TRBD1
J gene: TRBJ2-7
CDR3 protein: CASSSFLGQLNYEQYF
CDR3 DNA: TGTGCCAGCAGCTCCTTTTTGGGACAGCTTAACTACGAGCAGTACTTC

clone size: -
V gene: TRBV19
D gene: TRBD1
J gene: TRBJ2-7
CDR3 protein: CASSPSDQGATYEQYF
CDR3 DNA: TGTGCCAGTAGTCCCTCCGATCAGGGGGCTACCTACGAGCAGTACTTC

clone size: -
V gene: TRBV2
D gene: TRBD1
J gene: TRBJ2-3
CDR3 protein: CASSADRGISDTQYF
CDR3 DNA: TGTGCCAGCAGTGCGGACAGGGGAATCTCAGATACGCAGTATTTT

clone size: -
V gene: TRBV5-6
D gene: TRBD1
J gene: TRBJ1-5
CDR3 protein: CASSLGTGSGTRQPQHF
CDR3 DNA: TGTGCCAGCAGCTTGGGGACAGGGAGCGGGACAAGACAGCCCCAGCATTTT

clone size: -
V gene: TRBV5-1
D gene: TRBD2
J gene: TRBJ2-5
CDR3 protein: CASRLADPRETQYF
CDR3 DNA: TGCGCCAGCAGGCTAGCGGACCCAAGGGAGACCCAGTACTTC

clone size: -
V gene: TRBV7-9
D gene: TRBD2
J gene: TRBJ2-2
CDR3 protein: CASSLDRLAGGPGELFF
CDR3 DNA: TGTGCCAGCAGCTTAGATCGACTAGCGGGAGGACCCGGGGAGCTGTTTTTT

clone size: -
V gene: TRBV29-1
D gene: -
J gene: TRBJ1-1
CDR3 protein: CSVFRGNTEAFF
CDR3 DNA: TGCAGCGTTTTCAGGGGGAACACTGAAGCTTTCTTT

clone size: -
V gene: TRBV10-1
D gene: TRBD1
J gene: TRBJ2-7
CDR3 protein: CASSAPGQGIYEQYF
CDR3 DNA: TGCGCCAGCAGTGCGCCGGGACAGGGAATCTACGAGCAGTACTTC

clone size: -
V gene: TRBV19
D gene: TRBD1
J gene: TRBJ1-2
CDR3 protein: CASRDRGVGGYTF
CDR3 DNA: TGTGCCAGTAGGGACAGGGGAGTGGGTGGCTACACCTTC

clone size: few
V gene: TRBV10-3
D gene: -
J gene: TRBJ1-1
CDR3 protein: CAISGRGADTEAFF
CDR3 DNA: TGTGCCATCAGTGGGAGGGGCGCGGACACTGAAGCTTTCTTT

clone size: -
V gene: TRBV5-6
D gene: -
J gene: TRBJ1-2
CDR3 protein: CASTPPGVPNYGYTF
CDR3 DNA: TGTGCCAGCACCCCTCCAGGGGTCCCTAACTATGGCTACACCTTC

clone size: -
V gene: TRBV6-5
D gene: -
J gene: TRBJ1-2
CDR3 protein: CASSYSTRQSYGYTF
CDR3 DNA: TGTGCCAGCAGTTACTCGACCAGGCAAAGCTATGGCTACACCTTC

clone size: -
V gene: TRBV28
D gene: TRBD1
J gene: TRBJ1-3
CDR3 protein: CASSLQDRGRGNTIYF
CDR3 DNA: TGTGCCAGCAGTTTACAGGACAGGGGGCGAGGAAACACCATATATTTT

clone size: -
V gene: TRBV14
D gene: -
J gene: TRBJ1-4
CDR3 protein: CASSQGVTNEKLFF
CDR3 DNA: TGTGCCAGCAGCCAGGGAGTAACCAATGAAAAACTGTTTTTT

clone size: -
V gene: TRBV5-6
D gene: TRBD1
J gene: TRBJ1-2
CDR3 protein: CAGAALGQGAGGYTF
CDR3 DNA: TGTGCGGGCGCGGCCTTGGGACAGGGGGCGGGAGGCTACACCTTC

clone size: once
V gene: TRBV3-1/TRBV3-2
D gene: -
J gene: TRBJ1-2
CDR3 protein: CASSQAPGGTYGYTF
CDR3 DNA: TGTGCCAGCAGCCAAGCCCCTGGGGGGACCTATGGCTACACCTTC

clone size: -
V gene: TRBV28
D gene: TRBD1
J gene: TRBJ2-3
CDR3 protein: CASRSQGDGSGAQYF
CDR3 DNA: TGTGCCAGCAGATCCCAGGGGGATGGGAGTGGGGCGCAGTATTTT

clone size: -
V gene: TRBV7-9
D gene: -
J gene: TRBJ1-2
CDR3 protein: CASSFSGRGDYGYTF
CDR3 DNA: TGTGCCAGCAGCTTTTCTGGCAGGGGTGACTATGGCTACACCTTC

clone size: -
V gene: TRBV18
D gene: TRBD1
J gene: TRBJ1-1
CDR3 protein: CASSRGQRVTEAFF
CDR3 DNA: TGTGCCAGCTCACGGGGACAGAGGGTAACTGAAGCTTTCTTT

clone size: -
V gene: TRBV6-5
D gene: -
J gene: TRBJ1-2
CDR3 protein: CASSYRGGRGYTF
CDR3 DNA: TGTGCCAGCAGTTACCGGGGTGGCCGGGGCTACACCTTC

clone size: -
V gene: TRBV3-1/TRBV3-2
D gene: -
J gene: TRBJ1-1
CDR3 protein: CASSQGTVNTEAFF
CDR3 DNA: TGTGCCAGCAGCCAAGGTACAGTTAACACTGAAGCTTTCTTT